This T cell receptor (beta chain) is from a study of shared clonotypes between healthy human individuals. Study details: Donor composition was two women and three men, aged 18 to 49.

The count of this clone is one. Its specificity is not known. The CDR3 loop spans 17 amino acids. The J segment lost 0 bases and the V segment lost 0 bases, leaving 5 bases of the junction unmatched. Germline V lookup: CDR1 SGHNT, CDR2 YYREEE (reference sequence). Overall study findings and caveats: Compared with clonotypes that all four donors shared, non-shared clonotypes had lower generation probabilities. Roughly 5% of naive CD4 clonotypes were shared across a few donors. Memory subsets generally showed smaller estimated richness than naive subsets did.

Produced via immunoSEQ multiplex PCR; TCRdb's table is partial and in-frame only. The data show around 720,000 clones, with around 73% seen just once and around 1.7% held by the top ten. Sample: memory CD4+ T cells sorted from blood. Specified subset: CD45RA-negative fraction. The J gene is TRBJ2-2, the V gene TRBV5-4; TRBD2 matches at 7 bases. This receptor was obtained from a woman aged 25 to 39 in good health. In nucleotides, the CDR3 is TGTGCCAGCAGCTTGGGCGGGAGAGCGCCGAACACCGGGGAGCTGTTTTTT. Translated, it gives CASSLGGRAPNTGELFF.